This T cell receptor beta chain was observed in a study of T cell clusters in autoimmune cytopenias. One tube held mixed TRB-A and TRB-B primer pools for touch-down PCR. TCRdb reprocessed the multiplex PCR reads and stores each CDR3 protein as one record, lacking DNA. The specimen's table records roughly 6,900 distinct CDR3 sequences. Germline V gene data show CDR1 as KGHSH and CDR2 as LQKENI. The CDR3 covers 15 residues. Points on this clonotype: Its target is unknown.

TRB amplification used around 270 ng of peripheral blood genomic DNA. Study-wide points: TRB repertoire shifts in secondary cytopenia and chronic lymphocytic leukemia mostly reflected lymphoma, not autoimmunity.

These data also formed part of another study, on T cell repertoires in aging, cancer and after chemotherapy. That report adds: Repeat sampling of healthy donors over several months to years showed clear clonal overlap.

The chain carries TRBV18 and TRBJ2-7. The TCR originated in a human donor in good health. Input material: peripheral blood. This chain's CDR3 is CASSPPAGTPYEQYF.